This T cell receptor beta chain was found in a study of blood T cell repertoires in COVID-19 (dated by TCRdb to about 2020). With regard to the full study: Collaborator samples came from the United States, Italy and Spain and covered acute and convalescent phases of COVID-19. Samples were obtained from the ongoing ImmuneRACE study (first 160 participants) and from 950 to 1,500 subjects provided by 6 global collaborators. A freely available public database, intended as a resource for researchers studying the immune response to SARS-CoV-2, is where the repertoires were released. The sample metadata nearly always contained a de-identified subject ID, COVID-19 status, age in years and sex. The prospective study material was composed of cDNA or gDNA derived from T cells, B-cell-depleted T cells, or PBMCs. Where available, HLA class I and class II types were obtained from metadata supplied by the sample provider rather than from assay-based typing. The dataset comprised deeply sampled blood TCRbeta repertoires from subjects exposed to, actively infected with, or recovered from COVID-19.

General findings and caveats noted by the study authors: The amount of clinical and demographic metadata varied by source and participant and was provided uncurated.

As to this clone: What this receptor recognizes is not known. No base qualities exist here, and no much larger clone lies one base off it.

From V the trimming removes 2 bases and from J it removes 8 bases, while the gene matches leave 5 bases of the junction unaccounted for. CDR1 is given as MNHEY and CDR2 as SMNVEV, both from the germline V gene (reference sequence). Taken from cysteine to phenylalanine, the CDR3 has 15 residues. The only DNA kept is the CDR3, 45 bases in frame from the first base. Collaborating institutions collected whole blood in K2EDTA tubes following their own protocols. Collaborator samples were shipped for TCRbeta analysis as frozen whole blood, isolated PBMCs, or DNA extracted from either sample type. TCRbeta CDR3 regions were amplified from genomic DNA by means of the immunoSEQ Assay, a bias-controlled multiplex PCR. Regarding the original processing steps: The number of nucleated cells in each sample was estimated by amplification of reference gene primers within the assay. Sequence reads were collapsed and filtered to measure the absolute abundance of every unique TCRbeta CDR3 rearrangement. Productive Simpson clonality was computed per sample as the square root of Simpson's diversity index over productive rearrangements. The table was pulled from immuneACCESS by TCRdb, which kept in-frame rearrangements only. Such tables lose some clones; where checked, under half of the loss comes from unresolved V genes, and the rest has no known cause. V and J calls and clone size are copied from that table; D and trimming were computed from the DNA. This sample lists about 36,000 clones; 60% to 85% were detected once. The ten largest account for roughly 2% of the sample.

The TCR sequence derives from a man in his sixties with active COVID-19. The rearranged chain carries TRBV27 and TRBJ2-1; TRBD1 matches 11 bases in the middle. Sequencing was done on a sample of peripheral blood. CDR3 loop: CASSLGTGGPDEQFF. In nucleotides, the sequence is TGTGCCAGCAGTTTAGGGACAGGGGGTCCGGATGAGCAGTTCTTC.